This entry is about one T cell receptor beta chain. Its antigen is currently unknown. These data are taken from a study of cytomegalovirus exposure and HLA in healthy donors. Turning to the study itself: Approximately 81% of a few hundred genotyped donors fell in the Caucasian-associated ancestry cluster. The study's findings and limits: Among the most significant clusters, several appeared linked to common viral pathogens in a later analysis. Data from an earlier analysis indicated that most TCR beta V segments were productive either about 87% or about 30% of the time.

60 Vbeta and 13 Jbeta primers were used in PCR. Assay used: immunoSEQ multiplex PCR; TCRdb lists only in-frame clones, some missing. The sample holds about 150,000 clones; 79% are singletons and the top ten take approximately 6%. CDR3 length equals 12 residues. The V gene's germline CDR1 is GTSNPN and CDR2 SVGIG (reference sequence). The V and J ends lost 5 bases and 3 bases, in that order; junction bases with no gene match: 1. The TCR sequence derives from a man aged 50 to 59 in good health and CMV-seropositive. The chain recombines TRBV30 with TRBJ2-7; 10 bases line up with TRBD1. The sequenced sample consisted of PBMCs. DNA of the CDR3: TGTGCCTGGGGACAGGGGGACTACGAGCAGTACTTC. Protein: CAWGQGDYEQYF. Full variable domain (missing parts from reference TRBV30 and TRBJ2-7): SQTIHQWPATLVQPVGSPLSLECTVEGTSNPNLYWYRQAAGRGLQLLFYSVGIGQISSEVPQNLSASRPQDRQFILSSKKLLLSDSGFYLCAWGQGDYEQYFGPGTRLTVT.